These T cell receptor beta chains were read from a single sample in a study of OX40 agonist ivuxolimab in advanced cancers. Method: immunoSEQ multiplex PCR; TCRdb's copy keeps in-frame clones and lacks some. The sample yields about 50,000 clones, over 75% seen once. Sequenced material: CD4+ or CD8+ T cells sorted from blood, taken in a trial of the OX40 agonist ivuxolimab. These receptors originate from an adult with an advanced solid tumor such as melanoma, head and neck, liver or kidney cancer. Both conserved end residues are trimmed from each CDR3.

v_gene | CDR3aa
TRBV30 | AWSGGDTSTDTQY
TRBV13 | ASSSRSGGSTDTQY
TRBV7-9 | ASSLGTNTEAF
TRBV6-4 | ASSTGTNTGELF
TRBV30 | ACGTKMNTEAF
TRBV5-6 | ASSLSRADRGLAEY
TRBV2 | ASRERLQPIFGNTIY
TRBV2 | ASSPGRTTTDTQY
TRBV30 | AWSEAQGQPQH
TRBV10-3 | AISDGTAKNSPLH